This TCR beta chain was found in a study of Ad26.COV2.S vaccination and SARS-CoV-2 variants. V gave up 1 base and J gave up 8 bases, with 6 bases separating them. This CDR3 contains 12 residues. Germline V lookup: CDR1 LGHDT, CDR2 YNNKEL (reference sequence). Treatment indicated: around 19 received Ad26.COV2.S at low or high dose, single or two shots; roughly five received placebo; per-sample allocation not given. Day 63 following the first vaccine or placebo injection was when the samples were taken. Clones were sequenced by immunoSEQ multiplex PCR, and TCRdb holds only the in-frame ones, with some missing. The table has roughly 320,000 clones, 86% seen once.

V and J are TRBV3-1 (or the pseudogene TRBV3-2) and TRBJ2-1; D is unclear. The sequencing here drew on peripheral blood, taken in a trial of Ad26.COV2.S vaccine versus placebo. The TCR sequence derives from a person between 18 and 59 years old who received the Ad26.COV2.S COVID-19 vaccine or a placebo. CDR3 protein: CASSQVGYEQFF. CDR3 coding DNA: TGTGCCAGCAGCCAAGTCGGCTATGAGCAGTTCTTC.